This T cell receptor (beta chain) was observed in a study of T cells after yellow fever vaccination (dated by TCRdb to the late 2010s). Some background on the complete study: The SMART-Seq v4 Ultra Low Input RNA kit was used to prepare libraries from fractions with low cell numbers. Bulk TCR alpha and beta repertoires were sequenced longitudinally to track T-cell clones before and after primary and booster YFV17D yellow fever vaccination. Two healthy male donors, one aged 18 to 30 and one aged 30 to 40 years, made up the cohort. Blood was collected at multiple timepoints before and after primary and secondary immunization, and bulk PBMC replicates and cell subsets were isolated.

This clonotype was detected many times. It lacks a known antigen. No base-level quality is on record; no much larger clone is a single base apart. TCR cDNA was synthesized by 5'RACE template switching, which introduced a universal primer site and unique molecular identifiers. Priming of cDNA synthesis was performed from both the TCR alpha and TCR beta constant segments. Two PCR steps were used to amplify libraries, with sample barcodes and sequencing adapters being added in the second step. Libraries were sequenced on Illumina HiSeq 2500 (2x100 bp) or NovaSeq (2x150 bp). On the authors' methods: MIGEC was used to demultiplex reads and collapse the reads into UMI consensus sequences, and MiXCR was used for V(D)J alignment. Vaccine-responding clonotypes were defined with edgeR using replicate PBMC samples, requiring FDR below 0.01 and a log2 fold change above 5 up to day 15. CD4 or CD8 identity was assigned to each bulk clonotype according to whether the clonotype was present at higher abundance in the sequenced CD4 repertoire or the sequenced CD8 repertoire. In TCRdb, the public reads were trimmed at Q25 with fastp and aligned with MiXCR, with productive beta chains retained. All rows with the same CDR3 protein become a single entry with the most common DNA and genes. The V and J calls follow TCRdb's processing rather than the paper's. This sample gives 500,000 to 650,000 distinct CDR3 sequences in total; 13% of them show up just once. Clones ranked in the top ten supply more than 12% of the sample.

This specimen's treatment or condition label, per the study, means: live attenuated yellow fever vaccine strain. At each blood-draw timepoint, two biological replicates of bulk PBMCs were obtained. PBMCs were isolated from peripheral blood using a standard Ficoll-Paque protocol. TriZol was used to extract RNA from bulk PBMCs, from CD4 and CD8 fractions, and from dextramer-positive and dextramer-negative fractions. Overall results and qualifications from the work: Because the study included only two donors, the extent to which the findings can be generalized is limited. A small fraction of clonotypes appeared in both the CD4 and CD8 compartments, likely as a result of convergent recombination. Most clones expanded after primary vaccination (almost 97% of CD4 and about 85% of CD8) were re-detected after the booster, suggesting that broad memory maintenance occurred. Compared with the primary T-cell response, the secondary T-cell response was weaker but faster, peaking on day 5 rather than day 15. Because abundant contaminating clonotypes from the bulk population could be contained in FACS-sorted repertoires, computational filtering was required.

From the cysteine up to the phenylalanine, the CDR3 has a length of 16 residues. The read is trimmed to its CDR3 DNA, 48 bases read in frame from base 1. V is shortened by 2 bases, J by 1 base, and the region joining them spans 13 bases. The germline V gene yields SGHRS for CDR1 and YFSETQ for CDR2. The receptor was derived from a man aged 30-40 years who received the YFV17D yellow fever vaccine. This sequence uses TRBV5-1 and TRBJ2-4; matching of 5 bases hints at TRBD1 as the D gene. This specimen consisted of PBMCs, obtained on the day of the yellow fever booster vaccination. The CDR3 has the sequence CASSLEGATAKNIQYF. Read as DNA, the sequence is TGCGCCAGCAGCTTAGAAGGGGCGACGGCCAAAAACATTCAGTACTTC.